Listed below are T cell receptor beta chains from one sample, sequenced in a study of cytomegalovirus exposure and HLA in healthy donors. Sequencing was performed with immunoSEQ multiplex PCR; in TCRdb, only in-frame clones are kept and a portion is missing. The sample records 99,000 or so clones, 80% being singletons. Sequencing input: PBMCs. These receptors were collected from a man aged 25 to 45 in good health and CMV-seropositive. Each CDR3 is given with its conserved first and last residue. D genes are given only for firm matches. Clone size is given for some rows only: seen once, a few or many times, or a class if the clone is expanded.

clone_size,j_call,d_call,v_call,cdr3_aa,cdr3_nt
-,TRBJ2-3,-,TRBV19,CASSIAATSTDTQYF,TGTGCCAGTAGTATAGCTGCGACTAGCACAGATACGCAGTATTTT
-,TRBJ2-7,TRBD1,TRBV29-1,CSVDTTGGSGEQYF,TGCAGCGTGGACACGACAGGGGGCTCGGGTGAGCAGTACTTC
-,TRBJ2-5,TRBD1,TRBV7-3,CASSAQGGSQETQYF,TGTGCCAGCAGCGCCCAAGGGGGCAGTCAAGAGACCCAGTACTTC
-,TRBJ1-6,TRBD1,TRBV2,CASGTGVDNSPLHF,TGTGCCAGCGGAACAGGGGTTGATAATTCCCCCCTCCACTTT
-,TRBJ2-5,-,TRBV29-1,CSVEDVAGGETQYF,TGCAGCGTTGAAGATGTGGCAGGAGGTGAGACCCAGTACTTC
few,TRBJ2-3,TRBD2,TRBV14,CASSQNSGGPTDTQYF,TGTGCCAGCAGCCAAAATAGCGGGGGCCCCACAGATACGCAGTATTTT
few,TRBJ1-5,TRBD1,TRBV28,CASSIQDRDNQPQHF,TGTGCCAGCAGTATACAAGACAGGGACAATCAGCCCCAGCATTTT
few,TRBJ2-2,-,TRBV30,CAWSLRTGELFF,TGTGCCTGGAGTCTGCGCACCGGGGAGCTGTTTTTT
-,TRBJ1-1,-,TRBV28,CASSVHPGGLGTEAFF,TGTGCCAGCAGCGTCCACCCCGGGGGGCTAGGAACTGAAGCTTTCTTT
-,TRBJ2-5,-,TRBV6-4,CASSEGGFPSETQYF,TGTGCCAGCAGTGAAGGGGGTTTCCCGTCCGAGACCCAGTACTTC
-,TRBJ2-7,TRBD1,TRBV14,CASSPLDRAFFHEQYF,TGTGCCAGCAGCCCATTGGACAGGGCGTTTTTCCACGAGCAGTACTTC
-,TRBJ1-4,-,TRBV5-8,CASSLIRGEKLFF,TGTGCCAGCAGCTTGATTAGGGGTGAAAAACTGTTTTTT
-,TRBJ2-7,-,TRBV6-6,CASRYRTATYEQYF,TGTGCCAGCAGATACCGGACAGCTACCTACGAGCAGTACTTC
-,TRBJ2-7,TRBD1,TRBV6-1,CASSEGQGAYEQYF,TGTGCCAGCAGTGAAGGTCAGGGGGCCTACGAGCAGTACTTC
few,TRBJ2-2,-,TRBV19,CASSTGDAGELFF,TGTGCCAGTAGTACAGGGGACGCCGGGGAGCTGTTTTTT
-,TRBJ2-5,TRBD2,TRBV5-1,CASSLGSGARETQYF,TGCGCCAGCAGCTTGGGAAGCGGGGCCCGGGAGACCCAGTACTTC
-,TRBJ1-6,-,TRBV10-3,CAISGGRDNSPLHF,TGTGCCATCAGTGGTGGCAGGGATAATTCACCCCTCCACTTT
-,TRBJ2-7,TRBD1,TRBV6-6,CASSYSPGTGYYEQYF,TGTGCCAGCAGTTACTCGCCCGGGACAGGTTATTACGAGCAGTACTTC
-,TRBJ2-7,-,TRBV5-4,CASSLGHFYEQYF,TGTGCCAGCAGCTTGGGACACTTTTACGAGCAGTACTTC
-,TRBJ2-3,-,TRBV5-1,CASSVAAGTDTQYF,TGCGCCAGCAGCGTGGCGGCAGGGACAGATACGCAGTATTTT
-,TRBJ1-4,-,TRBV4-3,CASSQEGWGPEKLFF,TGCGCCAGCAGCCAAGAAGGCTGGGGCCCTGAAAAACTGTTTTTT
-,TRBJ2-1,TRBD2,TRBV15,CATSREGGPSSYNEQFF,TGTGCCACCAGCAGAGAGGGAGGGCCAAGCTCCTACAATGAGCAGTTCTTC
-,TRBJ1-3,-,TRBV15,CATSTGPGAGNTIYF,TGTGCCACCAGCACGGGTCCTGGGGCGGGAAACACCATATATTTT
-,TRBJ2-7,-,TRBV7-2,CASISDTFISYEQYF,TGTGCCAGCATCTCTGACACCTTTATCTCCTACGAGCAGTACTTC
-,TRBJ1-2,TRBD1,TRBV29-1,CSVGTGGLKYGYTF,TGCAGCGTCGGGACAGGGGGCTTAAAATATGGCTACACCTTC
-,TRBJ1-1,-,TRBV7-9,CASSSTQKGGTEAFF,TGTGCCAGCAGCTCTACCCAAAAAGGGGGCACTGAAGCTTTCTTT
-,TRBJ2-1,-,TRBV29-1,CSVWAQSYNEQFF,TGCAGCGTTTGGGCACAGTCCTACAATGAGCAGTTCTTC
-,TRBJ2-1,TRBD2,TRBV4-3,CASSQEAGGNEQFF,TGCGCCAGCAGCCAAGAGGCGGGGGGGAATGAGCAGTTCTTC
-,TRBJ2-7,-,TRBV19,CASSISWQGLYEQYF,TGTGCCAGTAGTATATCCTGGCAGGGGTTGTACGAGCAGTACTTC
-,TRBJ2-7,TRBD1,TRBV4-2,CASSQVPGQGHYEQYF,TGTGCCAGCAGCCAGGTCCCGGGACAGGGCCATTACGAGCAGTACTTC
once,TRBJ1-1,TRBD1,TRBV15,CATSRTPTGRPEAFF,TGTGCCACCAGCAGAACCCCGACAGGGAGGCCTGAAGCTTTCTTT
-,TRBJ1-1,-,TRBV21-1,CASSKDWDRGVAFF,TGTGCCAGCAGCAAAGACTGGGACAGGGGTGTAGCTTTCTTT
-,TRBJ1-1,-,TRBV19,CASSFASVGGTEAFF,TGTGCCAGTAGTTTCGCTTCGGTCGGGGGCACTGAAGCTTTCTTT
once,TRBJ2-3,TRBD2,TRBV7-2,CASSLGLAGVDTQYF,TGTGCCAGCAGCTTAGGACTAGCGGGGGTAGATACGCAGTATTTT
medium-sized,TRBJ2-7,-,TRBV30,CAWSVSGPYEQYF,TGTGCCTGGAGTGTATCAGGCCCCTACGAGCAGTACTTC
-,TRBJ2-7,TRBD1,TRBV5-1,CASSLGGTGGHEQYF,TGCGCCAGCAGCTTGGGGGGGACAGGGGGCCACGAGCAGTACTTC
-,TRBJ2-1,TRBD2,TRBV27,CASRRRGGPYNEQFF,TGTGCCAGCAGACGGCGGGGGGGACCTTACAATGAGCAGTTCTTC
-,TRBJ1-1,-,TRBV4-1,CASSQDTQGAFF,TGCGCCAGCAGCCAAGATACTCAGGGGGCTTTCTTT
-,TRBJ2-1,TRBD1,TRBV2,CASSGDRSYNEQFF,TGTGCCAGCAGCGGGGACAGGAGCTACAATGAGCAGTTCTTC
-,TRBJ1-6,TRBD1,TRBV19,CASGDRVDSPLHF,TGTGCCAGTGGGGACAGGGTGGACTCACCCCTCCACTTT